The 32 T cell receptor beta chains below all came from one sample that was sequenced in a study of beta chain features in type 1 diabetes (dated by TCRdb to the late 2010s). The library was made by the immunoSEQ multiplex PCR assay. The entire amount of isolated RNA was reverse transcribed using the High Capacity cDNA Reverse Transcription Kit, so the sequenced TCRB transcripts were expressed ones. Not all clones reach the TCRdb copy of this immuneACCESS table, which keeps in-frame sequences only. Checked studies attribute under half of the gap to unresolved V genes and leave the rest unexplained. For this sample there are roughly 350,000 clones; roughly 9.6% appear just once. The top ten clones comprise 0.015% of the sample. The sequencing sample was made of naive CD4+ T cells from blood. The cell subset or site label, read with the paper, signifies: true naive CD4+ T cells. All receptors come from a woman aged 30 to 39 in good health.

For this clone: Other DNA sequences in this sample translate to the same CDR3. CDR3 coding DNA: TGTGCCAGCAGCCCCGGCTATGGCTACACCTTC. Amino acid sequence: CASSPGYGYTF. The V gene is TRBV28, the J gene TRBJ1-2; no clear D. The germline V gene has CDR1 MDHEN and CDR2 SYDVKM. The CDR3 runs 11 residues. Trimming took off 6 bases at V and 4 bases at J, with 6 bases between the two ends.

A word on this clone: Other DNA sequences from this sample encode an identical CDR3 as well. The chain is built from TRBV2 and TRBJ2-7; 8 nucleotides align to TRBD1. CDR3 length: 13 amino acids. The ends lost 4 bases at V and 4 bases at J; junction bases unmatched: 3. Germline V gene data show CDR1 as SNHLY and CDR2 as FYNNEI. The CDR3 region has the DNA TGTGCCAGCAGTGGCCAGGGGGCGTACGAGCAGTACTTC. Its protein product is CASSGQGAYEQYF.

This clone was counted between two and nine times. The gene calls are TRBV2 and TRBJ2-1; D possibly corresponds to TRBD2 (6 bases). From germline, CDR1 is SNHLY and CDR2 FYNNEI. The CDR3 extends over 11 amino acids. Trimming shortened V by 9 bases and J by 12 bases, and 15 bases separated the two germline ends. The CDR3 reads CASKVDYVQFF. The CDR3 DNA reads TGTGCCAGTAAGGTGGACTATGTGCAGTTCTTC.

The chain has TRBV18 and TRBJ2-7; 7 nucleotides line up with TRBD1. This CDR3 spans 14 amino acids. Germline V lookup: CDR1 KGHSH, CDR2 LQKENI. Trimming cost V 4 bases and J 5 bases; bases outside gene matches: 8. The CDR3 loop reads CASSQKDRSDEQYF. The CDR3 DNA reads TGTGCCAGCTCACAAAAGGACAGGTCCGACGAGCAGTACTTC.

This chain links TRBV7-9 with TRBJ2-1, with TRBD2 matching over 9 bases. Germline V gene sequence: CDR1 SEHNR, CDR2 FQNEAQ (reference sequence). J lost 8 bases, V lost 7 bases, and 9 bases had no gene match. This CDR3 is built from 14 residues. The CDR3 is CASNLGGLADEQFF. CDR3 bases: TGTGCCAGCAATTTAGGGGGACTAGCCGATGAGCAGTTCTTC.

This clone was observed a handful of times. The chain links TRBV11-3 to TRBJ2-2; 10 bases fit TRBD1. The CDR3 is made up of 15 amino acids. After removal of 5 bases from V and 9 bases from J, the junction contained 9 bases not matched to a gene. Germline assignment: CDR1 SGHNT and CDR2 YENEEA. The CDR3 DNA reads TGTGCCAGCAGCCCAGGGGGACAGGGGAGCAGGGAGCTGTTTTTT. Its protein is CASSPGGQGSRELFF.

This chain connects TRBV6-5 to TRBJ2-7; no firm D call. Germline assignment: CDR1 MNHEY and CDR2 SVGAGI. The CDR3 contains 16 residues. V lost 0 bases, J lost 0 bases, and 12 bases lay in between. CDR3 DNA: TGTGCCAGCAGTTACTCGATTGTCTCGAGCTCCTACGAGCAGTACTTC. Its translation: CASSYSIVSSSYEQYF.

DNA for the CDR3: TGCAGCGTAGCGGACAGACGAAGCACAGATACGCAGTATTTT. The encoded protein is CSVADRRSTDTQYF. V gene TRBV29-1 combines with J gene TRBJ2-3, with D maybe TRBD1 (6 bases). Germline-derived CDR1 and CDR2 are SQVTM and ANQGSEA. Trimming stripped 6 bases from V and 0 bases from J, with 13 bases between. The CDR3 contains 14 residues.

As to this clone: The same CDR3 also results from other DNA sequences found in this sample. This sequence joins TRBV7-3 and TRBJ1-1; D gene uncertain. V was pared by 3 bases and J by 3 bases, with 8 bases between. The CDR3 length is 13 residues. Looked up from germline, CDR1 is SGHTA and CDR2 is FQGTGA. The CDR3 sequence: CASSFGEDTEAFF. The CDR3 DNA is TGTGCCAGCAGCTTCGGCGAGGACACTGAAGCTTTCTTT.

This clone was recorded a few times. The CDR3 DNA is TGCGCCAGCAGCCCCCCTCCGGGACAGAATTCCTACGAGCAGTACTTC. It translates to CASSPPPGQNSYEQYF. This chain uses TRBV5-1 with TRBJ2-7, with 7 bases identical to TRBD1. The germline CDR1 and CDR2 sequences are SGHRS and YFSETQ. V lost 4 bases and J lost 1; bases outside the gene matches: 11. The CDR3 covers 16 residues.

There are a few counts of this clone. V gene TRBV11-2 combines with J gene TRBJ2-6; tentatively, D is TRBD1 (5 bases). V was clipped by 5 bases and J by 3 bases, with 17 bases between them. CDR1 is SGHAT and CDR2 is FQNNGV in the germline V gene. The CDR3 has 17 amino acids. CDR3: CASSQPQGRVGANVLTF. CDR3 in DNA: TGTGCCAGCAGCCAACCCCAGGGTCGGGTTGGGGCCAACGTCCTGACTTTC.

This clone was observed a few times. CDR3: CASTYLVLAGSSTDTQYF. The CDR3 DNA reads as TGTGCCAGTACCTACCTAGTTCTAGCGGGATCTAGCACAGATACGCAGTATTTT. The chain couples TRBV7-2 to TRBJ2-3; 9 bases align to TRBD2. Germline V gene lookup returns CDR1 SGHTA and CDR2 FQGNSA. The CDR3 sequence is 18 residues long. V shed 9 bases, J shed 0 bases, and the junction held 16 bases outside the gene matches.

The chain uses TRBV15 and TRBJ2-5, with 12 positions matching TRBD2. The CDR3 contains 18 residues. Trimming took 2 bases from V and 4 from J; bases not matched to a gene: 11. Germline V lookup: CDR1 LNHNV, CDR2 YYDKDF (reference sequence). The CDR3 protein is CATSRSRTSGMVGETQYF. CDR3 bases: TGTGCCACCAGCAGATCTCGGACTAGCGGGATGGTCGGAGAGACCCAGTACTTC.

This clone has more than one count but fewer than ten. The chain couples TRBV28 to TRBJ2-3; TRBD2 matches 12 bases. Germline CDR1 reads MDHEN; CDR2 reads SYDVKM. The CDR3 extends over 16 amino acids. The trim removed 4 bases at V and 4 bases at J, leaving 6 bases unmatched. The CDR3 DNA reads as TGTGCCAGCAGTTCTAGTCTAGCGGGAGGGCCAGATACGCAGTATTTT. Translation gives CASSSSLAGGPDTQYF.

This clone was seen only a few times. The chain couples TRBV5-1 to TRBJ1-1, with TRBD1 as a possible D gene (6 bases). The germline V gene encodes CDR1 SGHRS and CDR2 YFSETQ. The CDR3 sequence is 17 residues long. Trimming left V 0 bases short and J 0 bases short, with 15 bases between. DNA of the CDR3: TGCGCCAGCAGCTTGGATCCGGACAGCGCGATGAACACTGAAGCTTTCTTT. The encoded protein is CASSLDPDSAMNTEAFF. The whole variable domain, remainder taken from reference TRBV5-1 and TRBJ1-1, is KAGVTQTPRYLIKTRGQQVTLSCSPISGHRSVSWYQQTPGQGLQFLFEYFSETQRNKGNFPGRFSGRQFSNSRSEMNVSTLELGDSALYLCASSLDPDSAMNTEAFFGQGTRLTVV.

The V call is TRBV7-9, the J call TRBJ1-1, with 7 bases matching TRBD1. The V gene end was trimmed by 1 base and the J gene end by 1 base; junction bases not matched to a gene: 0. Germline V lookup: CDR1 SEHNR, CDR2 FQNEAQ (reference sequence). This CDR3 has 14 amino acids. The CDR3 reads CASSLGQGNTEAFF. The CDR3 DNA sequence: TGTGCCAGCAGCTTAGGACAGGGGAACACTGAAGCTTTCTTT.

This clone was detected only a few times. The gene calls are TRBV28 and TRBJ2-7, with D possibly being TRBD1 (6 bases). Germline V gene data show CDR1 as MDHEN and CDR2 as SYDVKM. V was pared by 10 bases and J by 3 bases, with 13 bases between. The CDR3 runs to 12 residues. This CDR3 reads CATTQGRYEQYF. As DNA, the CDR3 is TGTGCCACCACACAGGGTCGCTACGAGCAGTACTTC. The whole variable domain, remainder taken from reference TRBV28 and TRBJ2-7, is DVKVTQSSRYLVKRTGEKVFLECVQDMDHENMFWYRQDPGLGLRLIYFSYDVKMKEKGDIPEGYSVSREKKERFSLILESASTNQTSMYLCATTQGRYEQYFGPGTRLTVT.

The table lists this clone with a few counts. The V call is TRBV7-9, the J call TRBJ2-6, with 7 bases aligning to TRBD1. Germline V gene data show CDR1 as SEHNR and CDR2 as FQNEAQ (reference sequence). This CDR3 contains 18 residues. V trimming: 5 bases; J trimming: 0 bases; junction bases outside the gene matches: 10. The CDR3 region is CASSPLTGRYSGANVLTF. DNA for the CDR3: TGTGCCAGCAGCCCACTGACAGGGCGGTACTCTGGGGCCAACGTCCTGACTTTC.

The rearrangement uses TRBV2 and TRBJ1-5, with D hard to call. This CDR3 comprises 13 residues. The V end lost 8 bases, the J end lost 0 bases, and 8 bases lay between the germline ends. Germline CDR1 reads SNHLY; CDR2 reads FYNNEI. The DNA for the CDR3 is TGTGCCAGCCGTTCTCTTAGCAATCAGCCCCAGCATTTT. Protein sequence: CASRSLSNQPQHF. Full variable domain (rest looked up from reference TRBV2 and TRBJ1-5): EPEVTQTPSHQVTQMGQEVILRCVPISNHLYFYWYRQILGQKVEFLVSFYNNEISEKSEIFDDQFSVERPDGSNFTLKIRSTKLEDSAMYFCASRSLSNQPQHFGDGTRLSIL.

The chain combines TRBV7-2 with TRBJ1-2; D possibly corresponds to TRBD1 (6 bases). The CDR3 loop spans 16 amino acids. Trimming took 0 bases from V and 10 from J, leaving 21 bases between them. From germline, CDR1 is SGHTA and CDR2 FQGNSA. The CDR3 region has the DNA TGTGCCAGCAGCTTAGCCCCAGGGGCTTCGGGACGGGACTACACCTTC. Its protein product is CASSLAPGASGRDYTF.

The chain combines TRBV5-1 with TRBJ2-1; 8 bases are a match to TRBD1. This CDR3 region has 15 residues. After removal of 0 bases from V and 4 bases from J, the junction contained 3 bases not matched to a gene. Looked up from germline, CDR1 is SGHRS and CDR2 is YFSETQ. The CDR3 coding sequence is TGCGCCAGCAGCTTGGTGGGACAGGCGTACAATGAGCAGTTCTTC. Amino acids: CASSLVGQAYNEQFF. Together with reference TRBV5-1 and TRBJ2-1, the CDR3 gives the full variable domain: KAGVTQTPRYLIKTRGQQVTLSCSPISGHRSVSWYQQTPGQGLQFLFEYFSETQRNKGNFPGRFSGRQFSNSRSEMNVSTLELGDSALYLCASSLVGQAYNEQFFGPGTRLTVL.

This clone was seen a few times. The chain recombines TRBV28 with TRBJ1-4; TRBD1 aligns across 7 bases. Losses at the gene ends were 3 bases for V and 11 bases for J; bases not matched to a gene: 9. The CDR3 runs 14 residues. Germline V gives CDR1 MDHEN, CDR2 SYDVKM. The chain's CDR3 is CASSLDAGGTKLFF. Written as DNA, the CDR3 is TGTGCCAGCAGTTTGGACGCAGGGGGAACGAAACTGTTTTTT.

This clone showed up just a few times. V and J are TRBV5-6 and TRBJ2-7; perhaps TRBD1 as D (6 bases). The CDR3 consists of 13 residues. CDR1 is SGHDT, CDR2 YYEEEE, per germline. Trimming shortened V by 3 bases and J by 2 bases, and 9 bases separated the two germline ends. Written as DNA, the CDR3 is TGTGCCAGCAGCTGGGACAAGGCCTACGAGCAGTACTTC. Amino acid sequence: CASSWDKAYEQYF.

This clone was seen only a few times. V usage is TRBV7-9 and J usage is TRBJ2-7; D is perhaps TRBD1 (6 bases). Trimming pared 6 bases from V and 6 bases from J, leaving 15 bases between. Germline V lookup: CDR1 SEHNR, CDR2 FQNEAQ (reference sequence). The CDR3 length is 13 residues. CDR3 nucleotides: TGTGCCAGCAGGTTGGATACAGGGTCCGAGCAGTACTTC. Translation gives CASRLDTGSEQYF.

This clone showed up just a few times. This chain joins TRBV19 and TRBJ1-4; tentatively, D is TRBD1 (6 bases). Germline loops: CDR1 LNHDA, CDR2 SQIVND (reference sequence). Trimming took off 6 bases at V and 2 bases at J, with 10 bases between the two ends. The CDR3 spans 14 residues. CDR3 coding DNA: TGTGCCAGTAGCGTAACAGGGACTAATGAAAAACTGTTTTTT. It specifies CASSVTGTNEKLFF.

This rearrangement joins TRBV30 to TRBJ2-5; TRBD2 is a possible D gene (6 bases). The CDR3 totals 10 residues. Germline V gives CDR1 GTSNPN, CDR2 SVGIG (reference sequence). Trimming took 5 bases from V and 5 from J, leaving 6 bases between them. The CDR3 coding sequence is TGTGCCTGGGGGGGGGAGACCCAGTACTTC. Translation gives CAWGGETQYF.

This clone has only a few counts. This chain joins TRBV25-1 and TRBJ2-1; 13 bases line up with TRBD2. CDR1 is MGHDK, CDR2 SYGVNS, per germline. The CDR3 sequence is 15 residues long. The V segment lost 6 bases and the J segment 10 bases; nucleotides outside the gene matches: 9. CDR3 sequence: CASRASGTSGTEQFF. The CDR3 bases are TGTGCCAGCAGGGCCTCCGGGACTAGCGGGACGGAGCAGTTCTTC.

This chain uses TRBV5-1 with TRBJ1-4, with 9 bases matching TRBD1. The CDR3 runs to 15 residues. With 4 bases clipped from V and 8 bases from J, the junction kept 9 bases outside the gene matches. The germline V gene encodes CDR1 SGHRS and CDR2 YFSETQ. CDR3 residues: CASSRTTGGEEKLFF. DNA for the CDR3: TGCGCCAGCAGCAGAACGACAGGGGGAGAGGAAAAACTGTTTTTT. Full variable domain (outside the CDR3, taken from reference TRBV5-1 and TRBJ1-4): KAGVTQTPRYLIKTRGQQVTLSCSPISGHRSVSWYQQTPGQGLQFLFEYFSETQRNKGNFPGRFSGRQFSNSRSEMNVSTLELGDSALYLCASSRTTGGEEKLFFGSGTQLSVL.

The chain links TRBV7-2 to TRBJ2-5; TRBD1 aligns across 10 bases. The length of the CDR3 is 18 residues. Germline lookup yields CDR1 SGHTA and CDR2 FQGNSA. Unmatched junction bases numbered 10, after V lost 3 bases and J lost 0 bases. The CDR3: CASSLAGQGGAHQETQYF. The CDR3 region has the DNA TGTGCCAGCAGCTTGGCTGGACAGGGGGGGGCCCACCAAGAGACCCAGTACTTC.

V usage is TRBV7-2 and J usage is TRBJ1-1; D unclear. Germline CDR1 and CDR2: SGHTA and FQGNSA. The CDR3 covers 12 residues. Trimming pared 7 bases from V and 0 bases from J, leaving 6 bases between. The DNA for the CDR3 is TGTGCCAGCACCCTCTTGAACACTGAAGCTTTCTTT. It translates to CASTLLNTEAFF.

The chain employs TRBV6-5 and TRBJ2-7; D is perhaps TRBD1 (5 bases). The CDR3 has 15 amino acids. V lost 0 bases, J lost 6 bases, and 15 bases lay in between. In germline, CDR1 is MNHEY, CDR2 SVGAGI. The CDR3 protein is CASSYSNRGGSEQYF. The CDR3 DNA reads as TGTGCCAGCAGTTACTCGAATAGGGGTGGAAGCGAGCAGTACTTC.

This CDR3 reads CAIGLAGEVNEQFF. CDR3 in DNA: TGTGCCATCGGTCTAGCGGGAGAGGTCAATGAGCAGTTCTTC. The chain employs TRBV10-3 and TRBJ2-1, with TRBD2 matching 10 bases. V trimming: 8 bases; J trimming: 6 bases; junction bases outside the gene matches: 7. The CDR3 extends over 14 amino acids. Germline V CDR1 and CDR2: ENHRY, SYGVKD.